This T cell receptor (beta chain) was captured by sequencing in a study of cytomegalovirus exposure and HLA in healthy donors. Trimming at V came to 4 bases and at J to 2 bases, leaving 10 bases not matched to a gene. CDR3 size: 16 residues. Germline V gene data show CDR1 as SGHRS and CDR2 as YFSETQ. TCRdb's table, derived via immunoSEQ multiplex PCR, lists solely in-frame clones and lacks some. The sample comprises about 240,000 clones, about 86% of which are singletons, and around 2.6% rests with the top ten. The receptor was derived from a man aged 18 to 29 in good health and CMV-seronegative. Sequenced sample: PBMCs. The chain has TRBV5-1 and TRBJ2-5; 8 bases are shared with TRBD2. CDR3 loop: CASSTSAGGGQETQYF. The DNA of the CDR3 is TGCGCCAGCAGCACCTCCGCGGGGGGCGGTCAAGAGACCCAGTACTTC.